One sample yielded the 9 T cell receptor beta chains listed below, sequenced in a study of PD-1 blockade in classical Hodgkin lymphoma. Produced via immunoSEQ multiplex PCR; TCRdb's table is partial and in-frame only. The repertoire has 20,000 to 25,000 clones, 69% of them found once; the top ten carry roughly 3.4%. Every single patient, without exception, relapsed after autologous stem cell transplantation, and brentuximab vedotin exposure varied. The sequenced sample was peripheral blood mononuclear cells (PBMCs), obtained at baseline. These receptors originate from a human donor with classical Hodgkin lymphoma.

This clone appeared a few times. The chain employs TRBV5-4 and TRBJ2-3; 8 nucleotides align to TRBD1. This CDR3 spans 15 amino acids. The V segment lost 5 bases and the J segment 6 bases; nucleotides outside the gene matches: 11. The germline gives CDR1 SGHNT, CDR2 YYREEE (reference sequence). The CDR3 nucleotides are TGTGCCAGCAGTTCCTGGGCGGCAGGGGGCGATACGCAGTATTTT. Amino acids: CASSSWAAGGDTQYF.

This chain joins TRBV5-6 and TRBJ2-1, with D perhaps being TRBD1 or TRBD2 (5 bases each). Germline V gene sequence: CDR1 SGHDT, CDR2 YYEEEE. There are 14 residues in the CDR3. The V gene lost 2 bases and the J gene lost 7 bases, with 13 bases spanning the gap. The CDR3 DNA reads TGTGCCAGCAGCTTTGGGGGTTTCATGAATGAGCAGTTCTTC. Translation: CASSFGGFMNEQFF.

The V gene is TRBV6-5, the J gene TRBJ2-5; D remains ambiguous. Germline values: CDR1 MNHEY, CDR2 SVGAGI. The CDR3 length is 14 residues. V was cut by 5 bases and J by 5 bases, with 15 bases left in between. For the CDR3, the DNA is TGTGCCAGCAGTATTCACCGTCCCGGGGAGACCCAGTACTTC. Protein sequence: CASSIHRPGETQYF.

The V and J genes are TRBV7-2 and TRBJ2-7; no firm D call. Germline CDR1 SGHTA, CDR2 FQGNSA. This CDR3 region has 14 residues. Between the trimmed V and J ends, which lost 5 bases and 3 bases, there was a span of 14 bases. Here the CDR3 reads CASSPIGQNYEQYF. CDR3 DNA: TGTGCCAGCAGCCCCATTGGCCAGAACTACGAGCAGTACTTC.

This sequence joins TRBV7-2 and TRBJ1-2; D is unclear. Germline CDR1 SGHTA, CDR2 FQGNSA. Trimming took off 4 bases at V and 4 bases at J, with 16 bases between the two ends. The CDR3 is 15 residues long. As DNA, the CDR3 is TGTGCCAGCAGCTCCCGGGCAGGTGCCACCTATGGCTACACCTTC. This encodes CASSSRAGATYGYTF.

The gene calls are TRBV11-2 and TRBJ2-3; 10 bases match TRBD2. CDR3 length: 14 residues. V dropped 4 bases and J dropped 4; count of bases not matched to a gene: 2. Germline V gives CDR1 SGHAT, CDR2 FQNNGV. CDR3 loop: CASSSLAGSDTQYF. The CDR3 coding sequence is TGTGCCAGCAGCTCACTAGCGGGGTCAGATACGCAGTATTTT.

For the CDR3, the DNA is TGTGCCAGCAGCCGGGACGCCAATCCGCAGTATTTT. Protein: CASSRDANPQYF. The V and J genes are TRBV5-4 and TRBJ2-3, with D perhaps TRBD1 or TRBD2 (5 bases each). This CDR3 comprises 12 residues. Germline V gene lookup returns CDR1 SGHNT and CDR2 YYREEE (reference sequence). V was shortened by 4 bases and J by 10 bases, with 13 bases between the two germline ends.

This clone turned up a few times. The chain links TRBV23-1 to TRBJ2-2, with 7 bases matching TRBD1. TRBV23-1 is designated an ORF whose function remains uncertain. The CDR3 extends over 16 amino acids. Trimming at V came to 0 bases and at J to 1 base, leaving 2 bases not matched to a gene. For the CDR3, the DNA is TGCGCCAGCAGTCAATCCGACAGGGTGAACACCGGGGAGCTGTTTTTT. Amino acid sequence: CASSQSDRVNTGELFF.

This chain joins TRBV7-9 and TRBJ2-1, with D perhaps TRBD1 (6 bases). Trimming shortened V by 5 bases and J by 6 bases, and 8 bases separated the two germline ends. CDR3 size: 12 residues. Germline assignment: CDR1 SEHNR and CDR2 FQNEAQ (reference sequence). This CDR3 reads CASSTGFNEQFF. The CDR3 bases are TGTGCCAGCAGCACAGGGTTCAATGAGCAGTTCTTC.